These 9 T cell receptor beta chains share one sample of origin, sequenced in a study of OX40 agonist ivuxolimab in advanced cancers. Assay: immunoSEQ multiplex PCR; the TCRdb copy retains only in-frame clones and omits some. The sample lists over 70,000 clones; 90% to 95% were seen once. Sequenced material: CD4+ or CD8+ T cells sorted from blood, taken in a trial of the OX40 agonist ivuxolimab. The source is an adult with an advanced solid tumor such as melanoma, head and neck, liver or kidney cancer.

V is TRBV7-9 and J is TRBJ2-2; TRBD1 matches 7 bases. V was pared by 3 bases and J by 5 bases, with 6 bases of the junction left unmatched. The germline CDR1 and CDR2 sequences are SEHNR and FQNEAQ (reference sequence). The CDR3 loop spans 15 amino acids. The CDR3 bases are TGTGCCAGCAGCTTGGGGCAGGGGGAAACCGGGGAGCTGTTTTTT. Amino acids: CASSLGQGETGELFF.

The gene calls are TRBV4-3 and TRBJ1-2, with TRBD1 matching over 9 bases. The CDR3 runs 16 residues. Germline V CDR1 and CDR2: LGHNA, YSLEER. With V trimmed by 4 bases and J by 8 bases, 14 bases remained unmatched. This chain's CDR3 is CASSLTPGQGFGGYTF. The CDR3 nucleotides read TGCGCCAGCAGCCTTACACCGGGACAGGGTTTCGGGGGCTACACCTTC.

The chain uses TRBV11-1 and TRBJ1-1; TRBD1 might be the D (6 bases). Trimming left V 5 bases short and J 1 base short, with 14 bases between. Germline loops: CDR1 SGHAT, CDR2 FQDESV (reference sequence). CDR3 length equals 15 residues. The CDR3 nucleotides read TGTGCCAGCAGCGCCCTCCCAGGGGAGAACACTGAAGCTTTCTTT. It specifies CASSALPGENTEAFF.

This clone was counted a single time. The rearrangement links TRBV27 to TRBJ1-5; D unclear. CDR1 MNHEY and CDR2 SMNVEV come from the germline V gene (reference sequence). Deletions cut 2 bases from V and 9 bases from J, with 17 bases between. The CDR3 runs to 15 residues. CDR3 in DNA: TGTGCCAGCAGTTTAACCGTCCAGGAACCGTGGCCCCAGCATTTT. Translated, it gives CASSLTVQEPWPQHF.

This chain connects TRBV7-2 to TRBJ2-3; 13 bases are shared with TRBD2. Germline trimming cut 3 bases from V and 4 bases from J; bases unmatched to any gene: 7. The CDR3 is made up of 17 amino acids. CDR1 and CDR2 (germline): SGHTA, FQGNSA. CDR3 loop: CASSFPTSGRPADTQYF. DNA for the CDR3: TGTGCCAGCAGCTTCCCGACTAGCGGGAGGCCCGCAGATACGCAGTATTTT.

The chain employs TRBV29-1 and TRBJ1-2; D is perhaps TRBD1 (6 bases). Germline CDR1 is SQVTM and CDR2 is ANQGSEA. The CDR3 runs 19 residues. The V gene lost 1 base and the J gene lost 1 base, with 25 bases spanning the gap. CDR3 region: CSVEGGQQGARESNYGYTF. CDR3 nucleotides: TGCAGCGTTGAAGGAGGCCAACAGGGCGCCCGAGAAAGTAACTATGGCTACACCTTC.

This rearrangement joins TRBV4-3 to TRBJ2-7; a weak D match, TRBD1 (6 bases). The V end was cut by 1 base, the J end by 2 bases, with 9 bases between. The germline V gene has CDR1 LGHNA and CDR2 YSLEER. CDR3 length: 14 amino acids. The DNA for the CDR3 is TGCGCCAGCAGCCAAGGGACAGCTGCCTACGAGCAGTACTTC. This translates into CASSQGTAAYEQYF.

The chain couples TRBV27 to TRBJ2-6; D is undetermined. The CDR3 extends over 13 amino acids. Per germline, CDR1 MNHEY and CDR2 SMNVEV (reference sequence). V was cut by 0 bases and J by 3 bases, with 0 bases left in between. The CDR3 DNA sequence: TGTGCCAGCAGTTTATCTGGGGCCAACGTCCTGACTTTC. It yields the protein CASSLSGANVLTF.

This chain uses TRBV7-6 with TRBJ1-2; D is unclear. CDR3 length equals 13 residues. Trimming removed 4 bases at V and 2 bases at J, with 8 bases between. CDR1 and CDR2 from the germline V gene are SGHVS and FNYEAQ. In DNA, the CDR3 is TGTGCCAGCAGCTCGACGGGGAACTATGGCTACACCTTC. It yields the protein CASSSTGNYGYTF.